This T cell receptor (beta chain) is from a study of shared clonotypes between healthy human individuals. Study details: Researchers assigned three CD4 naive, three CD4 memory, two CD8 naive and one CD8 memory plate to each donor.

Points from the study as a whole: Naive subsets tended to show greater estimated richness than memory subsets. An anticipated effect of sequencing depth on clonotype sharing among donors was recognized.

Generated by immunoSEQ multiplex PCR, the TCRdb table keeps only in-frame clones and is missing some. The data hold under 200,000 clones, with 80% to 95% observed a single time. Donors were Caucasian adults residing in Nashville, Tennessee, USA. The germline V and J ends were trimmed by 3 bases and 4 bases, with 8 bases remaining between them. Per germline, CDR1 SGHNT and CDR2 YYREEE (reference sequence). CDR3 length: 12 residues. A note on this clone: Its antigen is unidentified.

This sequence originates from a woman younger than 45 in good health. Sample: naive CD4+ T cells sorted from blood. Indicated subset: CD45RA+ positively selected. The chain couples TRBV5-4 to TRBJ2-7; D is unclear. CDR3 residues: CASSSGEYEQYF. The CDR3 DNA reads TGTGCCAGCAGCTCTGGGGAATACGAGCAGTACTTC.